This entry lists 29 T cell receptor beta chains sequenced from one sample in a study of blood T cell repertoires in COVID-19. The method was immunoSEQ multiplex PCR; TCRdb's version includes in-frame clones alone and lacks a portion of them. The table shows around 74,000 clones, with around nine tenths occurring only once. The material sequenced was peripheral blood. These receptors were collected from a man aged 25-45 years with acute or convalescent COVID-19.

The rearrangement uses TRBV18 and TRBJ1-1; D is perhaps TRBD1 (5 bases). Trimming took off 3 bases at V and 2 bases at J, with 7 bases between the two ends. There are 13 residues in the CDR3. Germline CDR1 is KGHSH and CDR2 is LQKENI. For the CDR3, the DNA is TGTGCCAGCTCACCGCGGGACAACACTGAAGCTTTCTTT. Translation: CASSPRDNTEAFF. The full variable domain, rest sourced from reference TRBV18 and TRBJ1-1, is NAGVMQNPRHLVRRRGQEARLRCSPMKGHSHVYWYRQLPEEGLKFMVYLQKENIIDESGMPKERFSAEFPKEGPSILRIQQVVRGDSAAYFCASSPRDNTEAFFGQGTRLTVV.

The chain uses TRBV6-6 and TRBJ1-2; perhaps TRBD1 as D (6 bases). Germline V lookup: CDR1 MNHNY, CDR2 SVGAGI (reference sequence). The CDR3 extends over 14 amino acids. With 6 bases removed from V and 4 bases from J, the gap between germline ends came to 15 bases. The CDR3 sequence is CASREPGGAYGYTF. CDR3 nucleotide sequence: TGTGCCAGCAGAGAGCCCGGGGGGGCCTATGGCTACACCTTC.

J is TRBJ2-1 and V is TRBV2; 12 bases line up with TRBD2. This CDR3 spans 13 amino acids. Losses at the gene ends were 9 bases for V and 8 bases for J; bases not matched to a gene: 5. Looked up from germline, CDR1 is SNHLY and CDR2 is FYNNEI. The CDR3 sequence is CASRLAGAYEQFF. In DNA form, the CDR3 reads TGTGCCAGTCGACTAGCGGGAGCTTATGAGCAGTTCTTC. The full variable domain, with the rest looked up from reference TRBV2 and TRBJ2-1, is EPEVTQTPSHQVTQMGQEVILRCVPISNHLYFYWYRQILGQKVEFLVSFYNNEISEKSEIFDDQFSVERPDGSNFTLKIRSTKLEDSAMYFCASRLAGAYEQFFGPGTRLTVL.

The CDR3 DNA sequence: TGTGCCAGCAGCCGGGACAGGGGGCTGAAGCAGTTCTTC. This translates into CASSRDRGLKQFF. J is TRBJ2-1 and V is TRBV14; 12 nucleotides agree with TRBD1. The CDR3 length is 13 residues. Germline V gene data show CDR1 as SGHDN and CDR2 as FVKESK. V lost 4 bases to trimming and J lost 11 bases; unmatched junction nucleotides: 3.

This clone has just one count. This CDR3 reads CASSKTKLAARSYNEQFF. CDR3 in DNA: TGTGCCAGCAGCAAAACAAAACTAGCGGCCCGCTCCTACAATGAGCAGTTCTTC. The J gene is TRBJ2-1, the V gene TRBV21-1; no DNA check was done on the table's D call, TRBD2. TRBV21-1 is deemed a pseudogene. The CDR3 length is 18 residues.

This clone has just a few counts. The chain couples TRBV5-1 to TRBJ1-1; TRBD1 is a possible D gene (6 bases). Germline CDR1 reads SGHRS; CDR2 reads YFSETQ. With 6 bases removed from V and 5 bases from J, the gap between germline ends came to 20 bases. This CDR3 has 15 residues. CDR3 sequence: CASTRVRGQITEAFF. CDR3 sequence (DNA): TGCGCCAGCACCCGGGTGCGGGGGCAGATTACTGAAGCTTTCTTT.

This clone was recorded only once. The DNA of the CDR3 is TGCAGCGTAGTACAGTGGTTCGGAACTGAAGCTTTCTTT. Residues: CSVVQWFGTEAFF. The chain is built from TRBV29-1 and TRBJ1-1; D is ambiguous. Deletions cut 6 bases from V and 5 bases from J, with 16 bases between. The V gene's germline CDR1 is SQVTM and CDR2 ANQGSEA. This CDR3 contains 13 residues.

The chain couples TRBV28 to TRBJ2-5, with TRBD2 identical over 7 bases. Germline CDR1 and CDR2: MDHEN and SYDVKM. The CDR3 runs to 16 residues. Unmatched junction bases numbered 13, after V lost 4 bases and J lost 5 bases. The CDR3 spells CASSSPSAGDWETQYF. In DNA form, the CDR3 reads TGTGCCAGCAGTTCCCCCTCGGCGGGAGATTGGGAGACCCAGTACTTC.

The chain is built from TRBV5-6 and TRBJ2-1; 10 bases agree with TRBD1. The germline CDR1 and CDR2 sequences are SGHDT and YYEEEE. With 4 bases clipped from V and 3 bases from J, the junction kept 13 bases outside the gene matches. CDR3 length equals 18 residues. The CDR3 DNA follows: TGTGCCAGCAGCCGGAGGACAGGGGGTAGCGGGCACTACAATGAGCAGTTCTTC. Its translation is CASSRRTGGSGHYNEQFF.

V is TRBV19 and J is TRBJ2-1, with TRBD2 matching 14 bases. The junction had 6 bases not matched to a gene; V was cut back by 4 bases and J by 7 bases. The CDR3 contains 16 residues. In germline, CDR1 is LNHDA, CDR2 SQIVND (reference sequence). CDR3 nucleotide sequence: TGTGCCAGTAGTAGACTAGCGGGAGGGCAGGTGAATGAGCAGTTCTTC. It is translated as CASSRLAGGQVNEQFF.

The rearrangement uses TRBV7-2 and TRBJ2-7; a possible D gene is TRBD1 (6 bases). V dropped 2 bases and J dropped 6 bases, with 8 bases sitting between them. The CDR3 is made up of 12 amino acids. Per the germline V gene, CDR1 is SGHTA and CDR2 is FQGNSA. CDR3 in DNA: TGTGCCAGCAGCTTATCAGGGGTCGAGCAGTACTTC. As protein: CASSLSGVEQYF.

The chain combines TRBV19 with TRBJ1-6, with 7 bases fitting TRBD1. The germline V gene encodes CDR1 LNHDA and CDR2 SQIVND (reference sequence). Trimming at V came to 5 bases and at J to 7 bases, leaving 8 bases not matched to a gene. There are 15 residues in the CDR3. The CDR3 sequence is CASSLQTGMNSPLHF. The CDR3 nucleotides are TGTGCCAGTAGTCTACAGACAGGGATGAATTCACCCCTCCACTTT.

This rearrangement joins TRBV6-5 to TRBJ2-7; 7 bases agree with TRBD1. The length of the CDR3 is 13 residues. The J segment lost 6 bases and the V segment lost 8 bases, leaving 10 bases of the junction unmatched. Germline V gene lookup returns CDR1 MNHEY and CDR2 SVGAGI. CDR3 sequence (DNA): TGTGCCAGCTCAGGCAAGGGGGCAGGCGAGCAGTACTTC. Amino acids: CASSGKGAGEQYF.

The chain combines TRBV5-1 with TRBJ2-7; maybe TRBD2 (5 bases). CDR1 is SGHRS and CDR2 is YFSETQ in the germline V gene. The V gene lost 4 bases and the J gene lost 3 bases, with 14 bases spanning the gap. The CDR3 extends over 14 amino acids. The CDR3 region has the DNA TGCGCCAGCAGCAAAGGAGGACCGAACTACGAGCAGTACTTC. As protein: CASSKGGPNYEQYF.

The CDR3 region has the DNA TGTGCCAGCGGTCCGGGACAGGGGGGCACTAATGAAAAACTGTTTTTT. As protein: CASGPGQGGTNEKLFF. The chain carries TRBV27 and TRBJ1-4, with TRBD1 matching 11 bases. CDR1 is MNHEY and CDR2 is SMNVEV in the germline V gene (reference sequence). V lost 8 bases to trimming and J lost 2 bases; unmatched junction nucleotides: 7. This CDR3 comprises 16 residues.

This sequence joins TRBV27 and TRBJ2-1; D perhaps matches TRBD2 (6 bases). CDR1 is MNHEY and CDR2 is SMNVEV in the germline V gene (reference sequence). Trimming left V 5 bases short and J 6 bases short, with 14 bases between. This CDR3 has 14 residues. CDR3 region: CASSGEKGGNEQFF. The DNA of the CDR3 is TGTGCCAGCAGTGGGGAGAAGGGAGGCAATGAGCAGTTCTTC.

The rearrangement uses TRBV5-1 and TRBJ2-3; TRBD2 matches at 9 bases. The length of the CDR3 is 13 residues. The germline V gene encodes CDR1 SGHRS and CDR2 YFSETQ. V was pared by 4 bases and J by 9 bases, with 6 bases of the junction left unmatched. The CDR3 DNA follows: TGCGCCAGCAGCAGGGTAGCGGGAGACACGCAGTATTTT. Translated, it gives CASSRVAGDTQYF.

The chain has TRBV13 and TRBJ2-7; tentatively, D is TRBD2 (6 bases). V gave up 2 bases and J gave up 9 bases, with 17 bases separating them. The CDR3 loop spans 14 amino acids. The V gene's germline CDR1 is PRHDT and CDR2 FYEKMQ (reference sequence). The CDR3 DNA sequence: TGTGCCAGCAGCTTACCTCGGAGGGCCGAAGCGCAGTACTTC. The encoded protein is CASSLPRRAEAQYF.

The chain combines TRBV4-1 with TRBJ1-2; D is unclear. Trimming shortened V by 0 bases and J by 5 bases, and 16 bases separated the two germline ends. The CDR3 covers 16 residues. The germline V gene has CDR1 MGHRA and CDR2 YSYEKL. This CDR3 reads CASSQEGSSFNYGYTF. The CDR3 nucleotides read TGCGCCAGCAGCCAAGAGGGCAGCTCTTTCAATTATGGCTACACCTTC.

This sequence joins TRBV5-4 and TRBJ2-3, with D maybe TRBD1 (6 bases). The CDR3 totals 15 residues. With 4 bases removed from V and 3 bases from J, the gap between germline ends came to 15 bases. Germline V gene data show CDR1 as SGHNT and CDR2 as YYREEE (reference sequence). CDR3 region: CASSLPPGQTDTQYF. CDR3 in DNA: TGTGCCAGCAGCCTTCCCCCGGGACAAACAGATACGCAGTATTTT.

The V and J genes are TRBV5-1 and TRBJ2-1; TRBD2 matches at 10 bases. V dropped 0 bases and J dropped 7; count of bases not matched to a gene: 4. Germline-derived CDR1 and CDR2 are SGHRS and YFSETQ. The CDR3 runs to 15 residues. CDR3 amino acids: CASSLASGSFNEQFF. Here the CDR3 DNA reads TGCGCCAGCAGCTTGGCTAGCGGGAGTTTTAATGAGCAGTTCTTC. The full variable domain, rest sourced from reference TRBV5-1 and TRBJ2-1, is KAGVTQTPRYLIKTRGQQVTLSCSPISGHRSVSWYQQTPGQGLQFLFEYFSETQRNKGNFPGRFSGRQFSNSRSEMNVSTLELGDSALYLCASSLASGSFNEQFFGPGTRLTVL.

This clone was recorded once. The J gene is TRBJ2-1, the V gene TRBV6-6; D unresolved. The CDR3 spans 14 residues. V was cut by 0 bases and J by 4 bases, with 7 bases left in between. Germline CDR1 reads MNHNY; CDR2 reads SVGAGI (reference sequence). CDR3: CASSYSAEYNEQFF. CDR3 in DNA: TGTGCCAGCAGTTACTCTGCCGAGTACAATGAGCAGTTCTTC.

This clone was observed a single time. The chain joins TRBV27 to TRBJ1-4; D may be TRBD1 (6 bases). V lost 9 bases and J lost 5, with 22 bases in between. From germline, CDR1 is MNHEY and CDR2 SMNVEV (reference sequence). CDR3 length: 16 residues. The CDR3 DNA reads as TGTGCCAGGAGTAACCGGGACACGGAACAAAATGAAAAACTGTTTTTT. It translates to CARSNRDTEQNEKLFF. Full variable domain (outside the CDR3, taken from reference TRBV27 and TRBJ1-4): EAQVTQNPRYLITVTGKKLTVTCSQNMNHEYMSWYRQDPGLGLRQIYYSMNVEVTDKGDVPEGYKVSRKEKRNFPLILESPSPNQTSLYFCARSNRDTEQNEKLFFGSGTQLSVL.

The J gene is TRBJ2-6, the V gene TRBV19, with D perhaps matching TRBD1 (5 bases). Germline lookup yields CDR1 LNHDA and CDR2 SQIVND (reference sequence). The V and J ends lost 7 bases and 1 base respectively, with 11 bases between them. The CDR3 is 15 residues long. CDR3 amino acids: CASTSGPSGANVLTF. The CDR3 DNA is TGTGCCAGTACCTCAGGGCCTTCTGGGGCCAACGTCCTGACTTTC.

V gene TRBV7-2 combines with J gene TRBJ2-7, with D perhaps matching TRBD1 (6 bases). V was pared by 5 bases and J by 2 bases, with 19 bases between. Germline lookup yields CDR1 SGHTA and CDR2 FQGNSA. The CDR3 totals 16 residues. Here the CDR3 DNA reads TGTGCCAGCAGCCAGCCCAGGGGTTCCCGCACCTACGAGCAGTACTTC. Protein: CASSQPRGSRTYEQYF.

This rearrangement joins TRBV7-9 to TRBJ1-4; 7 positions match TRBD1. The length of the CDR3 is 14 residues. CDR1 and CDR2 (germline): SEHNR, FQNEAQ (reference sequence). Trimming took 6 bases from V and 7 from J; bases not matched to a gene: 8. The CDR3 bases are TGTGCCAGCAGTCCATCTCCAGGGGGTGAAAAACTGTTTTTT. Residues: CASSPSPGGEKLFF.

The V gene is TRBV19, the J gene TRBJ1-6, with 8 bases fitting TRBD1. Germline CDR1 and CDR2: LNHDA and SQIVND (reference sequence). CDR3 length equals 16 residues. Losses at the gene ends were 3 bases for V and 8 bases for J; bases not matched to a gene: 9. The CDR3 nucleotides are TGTGCCAGTAGTATCGGCAGGACAGGGATCGATTCACCCCTCCACTTT. Protein product: CASSIGRTGIDSPLHF. The full variable domain, with the rest looked up from reference TRBV19 and TRBJ1-6, is DGGITQSPKYLFRKEGQNVTLSCEQNLNHDAMYWYRQDPGQGLRLIYYSQIVNDFQKGDIAEGYSVSREKKESFPLTVTSAQKNPTAFYLCASSIGRTGIDSPLHFGNGTRLTVT.

The rearrangement uses TRBV28 and TRBJ2-1; TRBD2 matches at 11 bases. The CDR3 runs to 14 residues. V was pared by 5 bases and J by 12 bases, with 9 bases of the junction left unmatched. The V gene's germline CDR1 is MDHEN and CDR2 SYDVKM. The CDR3 region has the DNA TGTGCCAGCAGTCCCAGATTACTAGCGGGAGTGCAGTTCTTC. It codes for CASSPRLLAGVQFF.

The chain is built from TRBV5-8 and TRBJ1-2; D possibly corresponds to TRBD1 (6 bases). V was clipped by 3 bases and J by 2 bases, with 17 bases between them. The CDR3 runs to 16 residues. Germline CDR1 reads SGHTS; CDR2 reads YDEGEE. The DNA of the CDR3 is TGTGCCAGCAGCTCGGTACTCGGACAGCCCAACTATGGCTACACCTTC. It encodes CASSSVLGQPNYGYTF. Combining the CDR3 with reference TRBV5-8 and TRBJ1-2 gives the whole variable domain EAGVTQSPTHLIKTRGQQATLRCSPISGHTSVYWYQQALGLGLQFLLWYDEGEERNRGNFPPRFSGRQFPNYSSELNVNALELEDSALYLCASSSVLGQPNYGYTFGSGTRLTVV.